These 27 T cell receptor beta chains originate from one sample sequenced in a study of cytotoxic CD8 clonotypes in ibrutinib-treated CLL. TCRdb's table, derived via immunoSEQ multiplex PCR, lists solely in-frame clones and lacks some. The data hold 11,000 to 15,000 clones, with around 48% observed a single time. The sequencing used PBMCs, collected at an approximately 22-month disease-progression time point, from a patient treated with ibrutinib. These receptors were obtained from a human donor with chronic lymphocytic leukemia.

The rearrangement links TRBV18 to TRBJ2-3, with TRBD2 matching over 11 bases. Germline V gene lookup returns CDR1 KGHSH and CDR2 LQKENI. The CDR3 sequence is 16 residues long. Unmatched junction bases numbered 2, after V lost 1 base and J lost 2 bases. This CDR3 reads CASSPRTSGPTDTQYF. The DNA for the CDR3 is TGTGCCAGCTCACCACGGACTAGCGGGCCCACAGATACGCAGTATTTT.

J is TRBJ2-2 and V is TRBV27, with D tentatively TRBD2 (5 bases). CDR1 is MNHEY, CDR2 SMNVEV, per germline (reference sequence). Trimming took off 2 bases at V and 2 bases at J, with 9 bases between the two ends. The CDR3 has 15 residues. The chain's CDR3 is CASSLRRVNTGELFF. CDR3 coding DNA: TGTGCCAGCAGTTTACGGCGGGTAAACACCGGGGAGCTGTTTTTT.

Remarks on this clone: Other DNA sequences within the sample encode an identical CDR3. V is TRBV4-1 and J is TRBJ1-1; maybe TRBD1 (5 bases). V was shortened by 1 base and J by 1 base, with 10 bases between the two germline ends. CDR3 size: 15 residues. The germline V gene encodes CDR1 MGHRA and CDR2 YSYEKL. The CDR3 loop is CASSQVQGGNTEAFF. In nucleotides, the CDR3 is TGCGCCAGCAGCCAAGTGCAGGGAGGGAACACTGAAGCTTTCTTT.

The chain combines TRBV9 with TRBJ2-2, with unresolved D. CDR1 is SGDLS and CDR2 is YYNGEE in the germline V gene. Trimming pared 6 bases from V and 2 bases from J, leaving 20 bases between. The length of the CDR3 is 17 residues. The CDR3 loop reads CASTKTPDPRNTGELFF. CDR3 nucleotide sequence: TGTGCCAGCACCAAGACCCCCGACCCCAGAAACACCGGGGAGCTGTTTTTT.

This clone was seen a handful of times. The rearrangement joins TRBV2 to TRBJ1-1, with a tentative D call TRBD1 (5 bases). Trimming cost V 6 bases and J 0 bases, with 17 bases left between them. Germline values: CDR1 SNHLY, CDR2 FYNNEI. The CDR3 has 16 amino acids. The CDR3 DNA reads TGTGCCAGCAGGGGAAATTTAGGGGAAATGAACACTGAAGCTTTCTTT. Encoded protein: CASRGNLGEMNTEAFF.

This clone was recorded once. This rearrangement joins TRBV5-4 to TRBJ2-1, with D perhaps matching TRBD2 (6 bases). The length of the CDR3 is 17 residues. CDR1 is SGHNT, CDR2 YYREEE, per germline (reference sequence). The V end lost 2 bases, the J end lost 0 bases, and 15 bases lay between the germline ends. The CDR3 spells CASSLGTDRLSYNEQFF. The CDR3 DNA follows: TGTGCCAGCAGCTTAGGGACTGATAGACTCTCCTACAATGAGCAGTTCTTC.

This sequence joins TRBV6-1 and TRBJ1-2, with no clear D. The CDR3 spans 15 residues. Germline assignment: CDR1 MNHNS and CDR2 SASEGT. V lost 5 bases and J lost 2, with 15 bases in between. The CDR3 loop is CASSRRHGGNYGYTF. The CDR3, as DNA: TGTGCCAGCAGTAGGCGACATGGAGGGAACTATGGCTACACCTTC.

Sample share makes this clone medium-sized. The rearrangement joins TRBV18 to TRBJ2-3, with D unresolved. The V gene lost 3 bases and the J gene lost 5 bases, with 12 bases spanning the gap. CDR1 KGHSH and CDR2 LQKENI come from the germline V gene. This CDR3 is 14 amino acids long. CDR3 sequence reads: CASSPTYWIDTQYF. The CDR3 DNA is TGTGCCAGCTCACCCACCTACTGGATAGATACGCAGTATTTT.

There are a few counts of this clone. CDR3 nucleotide sequence: TGTGCCTGGAGGCCGGTAAGGTACTACACCTTC. It is translated as CAWRPVRYYTF. This chain joins TRBV30 and TRBJ1-2; D unclear. This CDR3 region has 11 residues. The V and J ends lost 3 bases and 10 bases respectively, with 12 bases between them. Per germline, CDR1 GTSNPN and CDR2 SVGIG (reference sequence). The whole variable domain, remainder taken from reference TRBV30 and TRBJ1-2, is SQTIHQWPATLVQPVGSPLSLECTVEGTSNPNLYWYRQAAGRGLQLLFYSVGIGQISSEVPQNLSASRPQDRQFILSSKKLLLSDSGFYLCAWRPVRYYTFGSGTRLTVV.

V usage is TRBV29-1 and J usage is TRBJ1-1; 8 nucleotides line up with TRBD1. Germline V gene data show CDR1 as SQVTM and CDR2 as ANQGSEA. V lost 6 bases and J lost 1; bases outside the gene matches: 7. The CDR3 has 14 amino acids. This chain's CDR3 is CSVTGAGGNTEAFF. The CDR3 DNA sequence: TGCAGCGTGACAGGGGCGGGAGGGAACACTGAAGCTTTCTTT.

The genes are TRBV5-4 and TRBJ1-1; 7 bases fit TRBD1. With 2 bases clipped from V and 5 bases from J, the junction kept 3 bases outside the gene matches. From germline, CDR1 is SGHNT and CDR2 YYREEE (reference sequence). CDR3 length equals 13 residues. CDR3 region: CASSFDRVTEAFF. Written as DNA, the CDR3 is TGTGCCAGCAGCTTTGACAGGGTAACTGAAGCTTTCTTT.

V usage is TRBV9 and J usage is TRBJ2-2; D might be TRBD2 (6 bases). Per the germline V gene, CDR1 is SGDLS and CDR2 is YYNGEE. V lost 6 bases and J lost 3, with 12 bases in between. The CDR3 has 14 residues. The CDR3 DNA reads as TGTGCCAGCACCGCCGGGGGTTACACCGGGGAGCTGTTTTTT. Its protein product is CASTAGGYTGELFF.

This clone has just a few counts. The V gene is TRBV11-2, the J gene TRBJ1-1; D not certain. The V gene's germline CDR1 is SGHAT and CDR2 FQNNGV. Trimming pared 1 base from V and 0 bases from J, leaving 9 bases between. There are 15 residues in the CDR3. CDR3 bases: TGTGCCAGCAGCTTAGGACGGACCATGAACACTGAAGCTTTCTTT. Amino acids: CASSLGRTMNTEAFF.

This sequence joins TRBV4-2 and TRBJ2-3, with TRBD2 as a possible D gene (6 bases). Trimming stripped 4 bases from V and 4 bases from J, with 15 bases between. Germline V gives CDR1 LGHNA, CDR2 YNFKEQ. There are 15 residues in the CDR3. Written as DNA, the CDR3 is TGTGCCAGCAGCCCCTGGAACGGGGGAGCAGATACGCAGTATTTT. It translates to CASSPWNGGADTQYF.

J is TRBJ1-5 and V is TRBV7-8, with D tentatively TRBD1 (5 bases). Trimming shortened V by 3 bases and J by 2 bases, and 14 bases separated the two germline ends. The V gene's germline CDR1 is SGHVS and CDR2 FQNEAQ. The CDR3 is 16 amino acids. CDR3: CASSFGGDLRNQPQHF. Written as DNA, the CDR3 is TGTGCCAGCAGCTTTGGAGGGGATCTGCGCAATCAGCCCCAGCATTTT.

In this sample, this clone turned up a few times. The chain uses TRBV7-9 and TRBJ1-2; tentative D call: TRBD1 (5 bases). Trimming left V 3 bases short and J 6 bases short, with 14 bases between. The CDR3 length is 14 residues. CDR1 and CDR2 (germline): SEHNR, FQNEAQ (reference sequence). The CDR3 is CASSFRDGIDGYTF. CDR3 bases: TGTGCCAGCAGCTTCCGGGACGGAATCGATGGCTACACCTTC.

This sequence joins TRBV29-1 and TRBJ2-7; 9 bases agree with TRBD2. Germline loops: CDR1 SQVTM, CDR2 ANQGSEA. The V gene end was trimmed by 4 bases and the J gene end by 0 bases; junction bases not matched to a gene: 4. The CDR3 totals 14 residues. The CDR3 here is CSVVRGGSSYEQYF. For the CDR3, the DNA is TGCAGCGTTGTGCGGGGGGGTAGCTCCTACGAGCAGTACTTC.

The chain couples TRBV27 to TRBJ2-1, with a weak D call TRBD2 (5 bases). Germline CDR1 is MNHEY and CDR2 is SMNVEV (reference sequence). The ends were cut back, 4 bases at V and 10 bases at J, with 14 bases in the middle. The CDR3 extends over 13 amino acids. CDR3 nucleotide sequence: TGTGCCAGCAGTTCCAGGACTTGGCACGAGCAGTTCTTC. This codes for CASSSRTWHEQFF.

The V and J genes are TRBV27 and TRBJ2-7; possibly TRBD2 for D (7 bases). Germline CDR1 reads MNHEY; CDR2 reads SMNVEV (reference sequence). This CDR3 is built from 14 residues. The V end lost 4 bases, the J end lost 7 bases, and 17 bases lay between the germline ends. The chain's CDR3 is CASSYRDPAGEQYF. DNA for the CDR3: TGTGCCAGCAGTTACAGGGACCCAGCGGGGGAGCAGTACTTC.

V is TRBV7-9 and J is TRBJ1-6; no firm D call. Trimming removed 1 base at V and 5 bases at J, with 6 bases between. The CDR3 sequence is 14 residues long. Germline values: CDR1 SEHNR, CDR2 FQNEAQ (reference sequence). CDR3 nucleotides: TGTGCCAGCAGCTTAGTAACAGATAATTCACCCCTCCACTTT. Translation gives CASSLVTDNSPLHF. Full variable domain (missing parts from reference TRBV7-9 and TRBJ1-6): DTGVSQNPRHKITKRGQNVTFRCDPISEHNRLYWYRQTLGQGPEFLTYFQNEAQLEKSRLLSDRFSAERPKGSFSTLEIQRTEQGDSAMYLCASSLVTDNSPLHFGNGTRLTVT.

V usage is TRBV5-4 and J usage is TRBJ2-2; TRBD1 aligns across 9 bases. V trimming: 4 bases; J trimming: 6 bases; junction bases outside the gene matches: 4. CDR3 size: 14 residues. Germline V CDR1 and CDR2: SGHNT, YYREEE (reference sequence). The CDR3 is CASSGDRVAGELFF. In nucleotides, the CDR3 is TGTGCCAGCAGCGGGGACAGGGTGGCCGGGGAGCTGTTTTTT.

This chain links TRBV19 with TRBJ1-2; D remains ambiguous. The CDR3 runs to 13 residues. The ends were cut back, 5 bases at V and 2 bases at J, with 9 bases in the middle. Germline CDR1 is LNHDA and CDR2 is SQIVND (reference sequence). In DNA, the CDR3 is TGTGCCAGTAGTTTGGGTCAAAACTATGGCTACACCTTC. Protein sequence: CASSLGQNYGYTF.

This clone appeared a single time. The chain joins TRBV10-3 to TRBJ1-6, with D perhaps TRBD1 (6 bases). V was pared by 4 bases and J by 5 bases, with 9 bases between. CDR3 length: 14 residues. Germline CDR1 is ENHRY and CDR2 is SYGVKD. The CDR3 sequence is CAISVGQNNSPLHF. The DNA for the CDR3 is TGTGCCATCAGTGTTGGACAGAATAATTCACCCCTCCACTTT.

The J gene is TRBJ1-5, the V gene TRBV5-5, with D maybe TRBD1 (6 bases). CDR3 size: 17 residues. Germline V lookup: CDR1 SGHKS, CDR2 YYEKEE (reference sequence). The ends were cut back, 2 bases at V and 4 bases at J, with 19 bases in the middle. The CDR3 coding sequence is TGTGCCAGCAGCTTTGGTGTCGGGCAGGGGAAGAATCAGCCCCAGCATTTT. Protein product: CASSFGVGQGKNQPQHF.

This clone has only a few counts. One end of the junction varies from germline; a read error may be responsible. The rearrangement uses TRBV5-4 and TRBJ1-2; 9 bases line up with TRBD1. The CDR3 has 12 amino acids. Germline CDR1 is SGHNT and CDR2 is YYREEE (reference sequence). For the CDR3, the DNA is TGTGCCAGTACCCAACAGGGGGCCCCCCGGATATTC. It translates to CASTQQGAPRIF.

CDR3 amino acids: CASSYVEMAEAFF. The CDR3 DNA is TGCGCCAGCAGCTATGTGGAGATGGCTGAAGCTTTCTTT. This chain connects TRBV5-1 to TRBJ1-1, with D unresolved. The CDR3 is 13 amino acids. Trimming pared 3 bases from V and 6 bases from J, leaving 12 bases between. CDR1 SGHRS and CDR2 YFSETQ come from the germline V gene.

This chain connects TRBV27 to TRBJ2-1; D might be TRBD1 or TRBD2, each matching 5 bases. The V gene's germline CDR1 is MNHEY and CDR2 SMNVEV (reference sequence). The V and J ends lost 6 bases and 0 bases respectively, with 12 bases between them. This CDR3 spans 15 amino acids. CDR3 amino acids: CASRHWDRSYNEQFF. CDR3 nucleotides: TGTGCCAGCAGACACTGGGACCGCTCCTACAATGAGCAGTTCTTC.